This T cell receptor beta chain was observed in a study of metastatic and nonmetastatic thyroid tumors. Looking at the study overall: Where malignant and benign thyroid patients were concerned, repertoires were compared across blood and tumor or nodule tissue.

In the original processing: Variation in CDR3 across clinicopathological groups served as the basis for constructing a distant-metastasis classifier in papillary thyroid cancer. TCRdb redid the clone calls on the PCR reads using MiXCR. TCRdb's processing, not the authors' own work, is the source of the V and J calls. The repertoire includes 30,000 to 45,000 clones, approximately 44% of them detected once, and 24% sits in the top ten. Trimming took off 3 bases at V and 0 bases at J, with 12 bases between the two ends. Looked up from germline, CDR1 is SGHTA and CDR2 is FQGNSA. The CDR3 contains 16 residues. Notes on this clone: Its specificity is not known.

The study, taken as a whole, reports: Malignant tumors reportedly showed significantly higher TCR beta diversity than benign nodules in both blood and tumor.

Among the patients, none had received any treatment before thyroid surgery. J is TRBJ1-3 and V is TRBV7-2, with a tentative D call TRBD1 (5 bases). This clonotype was obtained from a male donor with papillary thyroid cancer or a benign thyroid nodule (not recorded which). Some clones in this sample may be carry-over from other donors' samples. Sequences were obtained from tumor tissue. The CDR3 reads CASSFAWTSSGNTIYF. CDR3 bases: TGTGCCAGCAGCTTCGCCTGGACATCCTCTGGAAACACCATATATTTT. Drawing the rest from reference TRBV7-2 and TRBJ1-3, the complete variable domain is GAGVSQSPSNKVTEKGKDVELRCDPISGHTALYWYRQSLGQGLEFLIYFQGNSAPDKSGLPSDRFSAERTGGSVSTLTIQRTQQEDSAVYLCASSFAWTSSGNTIYFGEGSWLTVV.